Listed here are 7 T cell receptor beta chains from one sample, sequenced in a study of shared clonotypes between healthy human individuals. The protocol was immunoSEQ multiplex PCR, while the TCRdb copy is restricted to in-frame clones and leaves out a portion. Of about 960,000 clones in the sample, about three quarters were seen once. The specimen sequenced was memory CD4+ T cells sorted from blood. The subset denotes: CD45RA-negative fraction. All receptors derive from a man between 18 and 35 years old in good health.

The count of this clone is one. J is TRBJ2-5 and V is TRBV11-2, with 10 bases aligning to TRBD1. The CDR3 has 15 amino acids. The V and J ends lost 3 bases and 3 bases, in that order; junction bases with no gene match: 4. Germline CDR1 and CDR2: SGHAT and FQNNGV. In DNA form, the CDR3 reads TGTGCCAGCAGCTTGGGGGGACAGGGGAAAGAGACCCAGTACTTC. It yields the protein CASSLGGQGKETQYF.

This clone was detected ten times or more. This chain links TRBV6-5 with TRBJ2-2; 9 nucleotides line up with TRBD2. Germline assignment: CDR1 MNHEY and CDR2 SVGAGI. The CDR3 spans 16 residues. V dropped 0 bases and J dropped 5; count of bases not matched to a gene: 4. The CDR3 DNA sequence: TGTGCCAGCAGTTACTCGTGGCTAGCGGGGACCGGGGAGCTGTTTTTT. Protein product: CASSYSWLAGTGELFF.

The rearrangement links TRBV4-3 to TRBJ1-2; no clear D gene. The CDR3 is made up of 15 amino acids. The V gene's germline CDR1 is LGHNA and CDR2 YSLEER. V lost 1 base to trimming and J lost 0 bases, with 9 bases between them. The CDR3: CASSQGPATNYGYTF. CDR3 coding DNA: TGCGCCAGCAGCCAAGGGCCAGCTACTAACTATGGCTACACCTTC.

The genes are TRBV7-9 and TRBJ2-7, with 12 bases aligning to TRBD1. The germline V gene has CDR1 SEHNR and CDR2 FQNEAQ (reference sequence). Germline trimming cut 4 bases from V and 3 bases from J; bases unmatched to any gene: 10. CDR3 size: 17 residues. The CDR3 DNA reads TGTGCCAGCAGCTCTCCCCTAGGGACAGGGGGCGACTACGAGCAGTACTTC. Amino acid sequence: CASSSPLGTGGDYEQYF.

The gene calls are TRBV28 and TRBJ2-2, with 8 positions matching TRBD2. Per germline, CDR1 MDHEN and CDR2 SYDVKM. The V gene end was trimmed by 8 bases and the J gene end by 4 bases; junction bases not matched to a gene: 6. The CDR3 contains 14 residues. The CDR3 DNA is TGTGCCAGCCGGGGGGGCCGACCCACCGGGGAGCTGTTTTTT. This encodes CASRGGRPTGELFF.

V gene TRBV10-3 combines with J gene TRBJ2-7; the D gene is possibly TRBD1 (8 bases). V lost 8 bases and J 3 bases, leaving 17 bases between the germline ends. CDR1 and CDR2 (germline): ENHRY, SYGVKD. The CDR3 is 14 amino acids. As DNA, the CDR3 is TGTGCCATCTCCGGACAGGGAGGGAGCTACGAGCAGTACTTC. Translated, it gives CAISGQGGSYEQYF.

Regarding this clone: The sample carries other DNA sequences with the same CDR3. The V and J genes are TRBV5-1 and TRBJ2-6; D uncertain. The germline V and J ends were trimmed by 0 bases and 2 bases, with 6 bases remaining between them. This CDR3 is built from 15 residues. Germline values: CDR1 SGHRS, CDR2 YFSETQ. CDR3 nucleotides: TGCGCCAGCAGCTTGGGCGTCCCTGGGGCCAACGTCCTGACTTTC. It encodes CASSLGVPGANVLTF.